A selection of T cell receptor beta chains follows, all from one sample in a study of shared clonotypes between healthy human individuals. TCRdb's copy holds only in-frame clones and misses some; the assay was immunoSEQ multiplex PCR. The top ten hold 0.39% of the sample, which has 2 million to 2.5 million clones, approximately 93% seen once. Sequenced input: naive CD4+ T cells from PBMCs. All receptors come from a man younger than 35 in good health. Some clones in this sample may be carry-over from other donors' samples. Both conserved end residues are part of each CDR3. The D gene is left open where the match is weak. The listing skips clone size in some rows; elsewhere it reads once, few, many or a size class.

-	TRBD2	TRBV7-3	TRBJ2-1	TGTGCCAGCAAGAGGACTAGCGATTCCTACAATGAGCAGTTCTTC	CASKRTSDSYNEQFF
once	TRBD2	TRBV5-6	TRBJ2-5	TGTGCCAGCAGCCCGGGGAGGGTAAGAGAGACCCAGTACTTC	CASSPGRVRETQYF
-	TRBD2	TRBV7-8	TRBJ2-1	TGTGCCAGCAGCTTAGCGCTTAGCGGGAGGCATGAGCAGTTCTTC	CASSLALSGRHEQFF
-	-	TRBV5-1	TRBJ2-3	TGCGCCAGCGAGGGAACCACCACAGATACGCAGTATTTT	CASEGTTTDTQYF
-	TRBD2	TRBV4-3	TRBJ2-3	TGCGCCAGCAGCCAAGAATGGACGGGAGGTAGCTCAGATACGCAGTATTTT	CASSQEWTGGSSDTQYF
-	-	TRBV18	TRBJ1-2	TGTGCCAGCCGATTAGATGCGGACTATGGCTACACCTTC	CASRLDADYGYTF
-	TRBD2	TRBV10-3	TRBJ2-7	TGTGCCATCAAAAAAACGGGACTAGCAGGAGAAAACTACGAGCAGTACTTC	CAIKKTGLAGENYEQYF
-	TRBD2	TRBV25-1	TRBJ2-3	TGTGCCAGCAGTTTAGCGGGAGGGGGCTCAGATACGCAGTATTTT	CASSLAGGGSDTQYF
-	TRBD1	TRBV27	TRBJ2-3	TGTGCCAGCAGTGACGGGACAGGCGTAACAGATACGCAGTATTTT	CASSDGTGVTDTQYF
once	-	TRBV28	TRBJ1-2	TGTGCCAGCACCATGGGGGGGGCGGGCTATGGCTACACCTTC	CASTMGGAGYGYTF
once	-	TRBV13	TRBJ2-3	TGTGCCAGCTCTATTGGTTCAGATACGCAGTATTTT	CASSIGSDTQYF
few	TRBD1	TRBV7-3	TRBJ1-2	TGTGCCAGCAGCCCTGGGACAGGGCATGGCTACACCTTC	CASSPGTGHGYTF
-	-	TRBV30	TRBJ1-2	TGTGCCTGGAGTGTTCGGGCAGGTCTGGGCTACACCTTC	CAWSVRAGLGYTF
-	-	TRBV6-1	TRBJ2-7	TGTGCCAGCAGATTCGGGTTCAACGAGCAGTACTTC	CASRFGFNEQYF
-	TRBD1	TRBV5-4	TRBJ2-5	TGTGCCAGCAGCTCTACCGGGACAGGGGGCTTGGAGACCCAGTACTTC	CASSSTGTGGLETQYF
-	TRBD1	TRBV7-9	TRBJ2-7	TGTGCCAGCAGCCTGGGGACAGGGAGAGTCTACGAGCAGTACTTC	CASSLGTGRVYEQYF
-	TRBD1	TRBV28	TRBJ1-5	TGTGCCAGCAGTCCAACAGGGACAGGGGCTGACGGTCAGCCCCAGCATTTT	CASSPTGTGADGQPQHF
-	-	TRBV5-1	TRBJ2-1	TGCGCCAGCAGCTTGGCCATCGCATCCTCCTACAATGAGCAGTTCTTC	CASSLAIASSYNEQFF
-	-	TRBV4-2	TRBJ1-4	TGTGCCAGCAGCCAAGAATTCGGCAGGGATGCAACTAATGAAAAACTGTTTTTT	CASSQEFGRDATNEKLFF
-	-	TRBV7-2	TRBJ2-7	TGTGCCAGCAGCCCTGATGTACTCTCCTACGAGCAGTACTTC	CASSPDVLSYEQYF
-	TRBD2	TRBV7-3	TRBJ2-3	TGTGCCAGCAGCGCCCTCGGAGAAGGACTAGCGGGAGGGAGGCACTACACAGATACGCAGTATTTT	CASSALGEGLAGGRHYTDTQYF
-	-	TRBV7-9	TRBJ1-4	TGTGCCAGTCAGAAGTCCGGGACATATGAAAAACTGTTTTTT	CASQKSGTYEKLFF
-	TRBD2	TRBV27	TRBJ2-1	TGTGCCAGCAGCCACCCCCTGCCGGGACTAGCGGGCCGGGATGAGCAGTTCTTC	CASSHPLPGLAGRDEQFF
-	-	TRBV10-3	TRBJ1-1	TGTGCCATCAGTGACTCAGACAGGTTCAGGAACACTGAAGCTTTCTTT	CAISDSDRFRNTEAFF
-	TRBD2	TRBV10-3	TRBJ2-1	TGTGCCATCAGTGAAATGGGGAGGGGTCAATTCTTC	CAISEMGRGQFF
-	TRBD1	TRBV18	TRBJ1-5	TGTGCCAGCTCCCGGGGACAGGGCAATCAGCCCCAGCATTTT	CASSRGQGNQPQHF